The rows below give T cell receptor beta chains drawn from one sample of a study of T cell repertoires in cytomegalovirus infection. TCRdb redid the calling of the reads with MiXCR, one entry per CDR3 protein. Found here are approximately 770,000 distinct CDR3 sequences, about 29% of them singletons; the top ten hold over 10%. Their antigens are not known. Sequencing used cultured CD8+ T cells from PBMCs, obtained from culture after CMV antigen stimulation. Source of these receptors: a human donor in good health (CMV status not recorded). Some clones in this sample may be carry-over from other donors' samples. Both conserved end residues are part of each CDR3. D genes are given only for firm matches. Size values are once, few and many counts, or a class for expanded clones, and some rows have none.

>TRBJ2-3|NA|TRBV7-2|many
CASRRTGTSYTDTQYF
TGTGCCAGCAGGCGCACCGGGACTTCGTACACAGATACGCAGTATTTT
>TRBJ2-2|NA|TRBV19|few
CASSLGNLGELFF
TGTGCCAGTAGCCTGGGCAATTTGGGGGAGCTGTTTTTT
>TRBJ1-3|TRBD1|TRBV18|NA
CASSAGTGPGNTIYF
TGTGCCAGCTCTGCCGGGACAGGGCCTGGAAACACCATATATTTT
>TRBJ2-3|NA|TRBV12-3/TRBV12-4|NA
CASSQGEPPDTQYF
TGTGCCAGCAGTCAGGGAGAGCCCCCAGATACGCAGTATTTT
>TRBJ1-1|TRBD1|TRBV7-6|many
CASSFRRGHGEAFF
TGTGCCAGCAGCTTTCGCAGGGGGCATGGTGAAGCTTTCTTT
>TRBJ2-5|TRBD2|TRBV15|NA
CATSPRLAGTLQETQYF
TGTGCCACCAGCCCCAGACTAGCGGGGACCCTCCAAGAGACCCAGTACTTC
>TRBJ2-5|NA|TRBV11-1|NA
CASSRPGHFEETQYF
TGTGCCAGCAGCCGACCGGGACACTTCGAAGAGACCCAGTACTTC
>TRBJ2-7|NA|TRBV15|few
CATSRGGREQYF
TGTGCCACCAGCAGAGGAGGGCGGGAGCAGTACTTC
>TRBJ2-5|NA|TRBV6-8|NA
CASSSLDTRREGYF
TGTGCCAGCAGTTCCTTGGACACTCGGAGGGAAGGGTACTTC
>TRBJ2-6|NA|TRBV7-9|NA
CASSSETEGYGANVLTF
TGTGCCAGCAGCTCGGAGACAGAGGGGTATGGGGCCAACGTCCTGACTTTC
>TRBJ2-3|TRBD2|TRBV4-1|NA
CASRYSGGTDTQYF
TGCGCCAGCCGATATAGCGGGGGAACAGATACGCAGTATTTT
>TRBJ2-3|NA|TRBV10-2|NA
CASSLGRFGTDTQYF
TGCGCCAGCAGCTTAGGGAGGTTTGGGACAGATACGCAGTATTTT
>TRBJ1-5|NA|TRBV6-5|NA
CASSPGLPYSNQPQHF
TGTGCCAGCAGCCCCGGACTGCCGTATAGCAATCAGCCCCAGCATTTT
>TRBJ2-1|NA|TRBV5-6|many
CASSFGRPYNEQFF
TGTGCCAGCAGCTTTGGCCGACCCTACAATGAGCAGTTCTTC
>TRBJ1-1|TRBD1|TRBV2|NA
CASWDRSGTEAFF
TGTGCCAGCTGGGACAGGTCGGGGACTGAAGCTTTCTTT
>TRBJ1-1|NA|TRBV24-1|few
CATSDQPSRTPMNTEAFF
TGTGCCACCAGTGACCAGCCCTCCCGGACACCCATGAACACTGAAGCTTTCTTT
>TRBJ2-5|TRBD1|TRBV7-9|NA
CASSSGTGGLETQYF
TGTGCCAGCAGCTCGGGGACAGGGGGTCTAGAGACCCAGTACTTC
>TRBJ2-3|NA|TRBV4-3|NA
CASSQDASITDTQYF
TGCGCCAGCAGCCAAGATGCCTCAATCACAGATACGCAGTATTTT
>TRBJ1-4|NA|TRBV2|NA
CASWGGYEKLFF
TGTGCCAGCTGGGGAGGGTATGAAAAACTGTTTTTT
>TRBJ2-1|TRBD2|TRBV6-6|NA
CASIRPTSGGPYNEQFF
TGTGCCAGCATTCGCCCGACTAGCGGGGGGCCCTACAATGAGCAGTTCTTC
>TRBJ1-3|NA|TRBV7-2|NA
CASSLDGTPGNTIYF
TGTGCCAGCAGCTTAGACGGCACCCCTGGAAACACCATATATTTT
>TRBJ2-6|NA|TRBV12-3/TRBV12-4|NA
CASAAIPWANVLTF
TGTGCCAGTGCGGCGATTCCCTGGGCCAACGTCCTGACTTTC
>TRBJ1-1|NA|TRBV10-3|few
CAISVRVKRRDLLNTEAFF
TGTGCCATCAGTGTGAGAGTTAAAAGGAGGGACCTTCTGAACACTGAAGCTTTCTTT
>TRBJ1-5|NA|TRBV6-5|few
CASSYSWGWPQHF
TGTGCCAGCAGTTACTCGTGGGGATGGCCCCAGCATTTT
>TRBJ1-1|TRBD1|TRBV5-5|few
CASSMGQMNTEAFF
TGTGCCAGCAGCATGGGACAGATGAACACTGAAGCTTTCTTT
>TRBJ2-2|TRBD2|TRBV7-9|NA
CASSSSGGQNTGELFF
TGTGCCAGCAGCTCTAGCGGGGGGCAGAACACCGGGGAGCTGTTTTTT
>TRBJ2-3|TRBD1|TRBV6-7|NA
CASTSRGTGDGDTQYF
TGTGCCAGCACCTCCCGCGGGACAGGGGATGGAGATACGCAGTATTTT
>TRBJ2-1|NA|TRBV27|few
CASSLGRADFNEQFF
TGTGCCAGCAGTTTAGGCAGGGCCGACTTCAATGAGCAGTTCTTC
>TRBJ2-2|NA|TRBV4-2|NA
CASSQYGPQIGELFF
TGTGCCAGCAGCCAATACGGACCACAAATCGGGGAGCTGTTTTTT
>TRBJ2-1|NA|TRBV4-3|NA
CASSHVQRNEQFF
TGCGCCAGCAGCCACGTTCAAAGGAATGAGCAGTTCTTC
>TRBJ1-5|NA|TRBV7-9|few
CASSNGGGSNQPQHF
TGTGCCAGCAGCAACGGGGGTGGTAGCAATCAGCCCCAGCATTTT
>TRBJ1-4|TRBD1|TRBV5-1|NA
CASSFTDRRIEKLFF
TGCGCCAGCAGCTTCACGGACAGGAGGATTGAAAAACTGTTTTTT
>TRBJ2-1|TRBD1|TRBV7-7|few
CASSLRSTGTGGYNEQFF
TGTGCTAGCAGCTTACGTTCGACCGGGACAGGGGGTTACAATGAGCAGTTCTTC
>TRBJ2-1|TRBD2|TRBV20-1|NA
CSARETPRLAGIPDEQFF
TGCAGTGCTAGAGAAACACCCAGACTAGCGGGGATCCCCGATGAGCAGTTCTTC
>TRBJ2-1|NA|TRBV20-1|NA
CSARESFSSYNEQFF
TGCAGTGCTAGAGAGTCGTTTAGCTCCTACAATGAGCAGTTCTTC
>TRBJ1-1|NA|TRBV7-6|NA
CASRYSISTEAFF
TGTGCCAGCAGGTACAGCATTAGCACTGAAGCTTTCTTT
>TRBJ2-7|NA|TRBV11-1|few
CASSLVSETYEQYF
TGTGCCAGCAGCTTAGTGTCTGAGACCTACGAGCAGTACTTC
>TRBJ2-1|NA|TRBV7-2|many
CASSSDATTEQFF
TGTGCCAGCAGCTCGGACGCGACCACTGAGCAGTTCTTC
>TRBJ1-5|TRBD1|TRBV6-6|NA
CASRKQGISNQPQHF
TGTGCCAGCAGAAAACAGGGGATAAGCAATCAGCCCCAGCATTTT
>TRBJ1-1|TRBD1|TRBV27|few
CASSPGGVKNEAFF
TGTGCCAGCAGTCCAGGGGGCGTAAAAAATGAAGCTTTCTTT
>TRBJ2-1|NA|TRBV6-4|NA
CARLGDKGPFGSYNEQFF
TGTGCGAGACTCGGGGACAAGGGACCCTTTGGCTCCTACAATGAGCAGTTCTTC
>TRBJ1-5|TRBD1|TRBV7-6|few
CASSPEKYRGPSNQPQHF
TGTGCCAGCAGCCCGGAAAAGTACAGGGGGCCGAGCAATCAGCCCCAGCATTTT
>TRBJ1-2|TRBD1|TRBV28|NA
CASRTTGEYYGYTF
TGTGCCAGCAGGACGACAGGGGAGTACTATGGCTACACCTTC
>TRBJ1-6|NA|TRBV27|NA
CASSFLGESYNSPLHF
TGTGCCAGCAGTTTTCTCGGAGAATCCTATAATTCACCCCTCCACTTT
>TRBJ2-3|NA|TRBV6-5|once
CASRAARGTRYF
TGTGCCAGCAGGGCAGCTCGGGGTACGCGGTATTTT
>TRBJ2-5|NA|TRBV6-1|many
CASSEGVGSRLETQYF
TGTGCCAGCAGTGAAGGTGTCGGGAGCAGGTTGGAGACCCAGTACTTC
>TRBJ2-6|TRBD1|TRBV28|few
CASRDRAWANVLTF
TGTGCCAGCAGGGACAGGGCCTGGGCCAACGTCCTGACTTTC
>TRBJ2-1|TRBD2|TRBV6-2/TRBV6-3|few
CASSSPGLAGRYEQFF
TGTGCCAGCAGCTCCCCGGGACTAGCGGGGCGGTATGAGCAGTTCTTC
>TRBJ1-2|NA|TRBV9|few
CASSVVSEGDGYTF
TGTGCCAGCAGCGTTGTGTCCGAAGGGGATGGCTACACCTTC
>TRBJ2-3|TRBD2|TRBV6-2/TRBV6-3|few
CASSYSSTAGSAFPALSTDTQYF
TGTGCCAGCAGTTACTCGAGTACAGCGGGGAGCGCATTTCCGGCACTTAGCACAGATACGCAGTATTTT